These 2 T cell receptor beta chains share one sample of origin, sequenced in a study of lymphopenia after photon versus proton radiotherapy. Clones were read by immunoSEQ multiplex PCR, and TCRdb kept only the in-frame ones, dropping some. The sample has around 7,500 clones, more than 85% seen once; the top ten hold more than 3%. This specimen consisted of peripheral blood, obtained from a patient treated with photon-based radiotherapy. Every receptor here comes from a woman in her 70s with pancreatic cancer.

The rearrangement links TRBV28 to TRBJ1-6; 8 bases align to TRBD1. The CDR3 length is 14 residues. V was clipped by 7 bases and J by 7 bases; unmatched bases: 6. The V gene's germline CDR1 is MDHEN and CDR2 SYDVKM. The CDR3 spells CASKPGQANSPLHF. The CDR3 DNA reads TGTGCCAGCAAACCGGGACAGGCGAATTCACCCCTCCACTTT.

The genes are TRBV14 and TRBJ2-2, with 7 bases lining up with TRBD1. The V segment lost 6 bases and the J segment 2 bases; nucleotides outside the gene matches: 6. CDR1 is SGHDN and CDR2 is FVKESK in the germline V gene. The CDR3 spans 15 residues. CDR3 coding DNA: TGTGCCAGCAGTTTCTACAGGGGAAACACCGGGGAGCTGTTTTTT. Its translation: CASSFYRGNTGELFF.